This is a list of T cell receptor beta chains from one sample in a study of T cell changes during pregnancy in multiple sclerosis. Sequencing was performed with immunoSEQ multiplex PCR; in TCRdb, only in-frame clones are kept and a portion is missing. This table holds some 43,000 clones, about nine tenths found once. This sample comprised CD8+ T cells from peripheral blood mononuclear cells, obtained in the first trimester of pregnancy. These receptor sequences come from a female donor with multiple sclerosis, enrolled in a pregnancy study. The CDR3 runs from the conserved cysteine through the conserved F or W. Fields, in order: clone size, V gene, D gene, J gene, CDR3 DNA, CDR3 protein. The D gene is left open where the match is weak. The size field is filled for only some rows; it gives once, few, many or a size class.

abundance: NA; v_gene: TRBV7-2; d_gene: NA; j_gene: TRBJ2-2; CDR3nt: TGTGCCAGCAGCTTCAGGATTGGGCCCGGGGAGCTGTTTTTT; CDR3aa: CASSFRIGPGELFF
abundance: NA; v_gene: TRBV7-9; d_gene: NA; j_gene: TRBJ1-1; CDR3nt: TGTGCCAGCACCCCGCAGGCCCATACTGAAGCTTTCTTT; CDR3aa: CASTPQAHTEAFF
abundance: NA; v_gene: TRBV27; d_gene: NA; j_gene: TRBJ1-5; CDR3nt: TGTGCCAGCAGTTTATATGGGGGCCAAAATCAGCCCCAGCATTTT; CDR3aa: CASSLYGGQNQPQHF
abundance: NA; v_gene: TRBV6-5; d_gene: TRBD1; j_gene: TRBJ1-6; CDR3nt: TGTGCCAGCAGCCCAGGGGGCAATTCACCCCTCCACTTT; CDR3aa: CASSPGGNSPLHF
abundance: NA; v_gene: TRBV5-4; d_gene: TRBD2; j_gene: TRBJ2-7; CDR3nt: TGTGCCAGCAGACACGGTGGACTAGCAAAAGCCTACGAGCAGTACTTC; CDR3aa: CASRHGGLAKAYEQYF
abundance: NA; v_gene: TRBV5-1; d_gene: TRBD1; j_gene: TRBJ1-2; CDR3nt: TGCGCCAGCAGCGGGGGGACAGGAGATGGCTACACCTTC; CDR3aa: CASSGGTGDGYTF
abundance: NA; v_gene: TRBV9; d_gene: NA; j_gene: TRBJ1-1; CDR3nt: TGTGCCAGCAGCGTAGCTACACAGGACACTGAAGCTTTCTTT; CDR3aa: CASSVATQDTEAFF
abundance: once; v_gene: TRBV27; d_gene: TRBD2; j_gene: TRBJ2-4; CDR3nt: TGTGCCAGCGGGAGGGTTGGCATTCAGTACTTC; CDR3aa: CASGRVGIQYF
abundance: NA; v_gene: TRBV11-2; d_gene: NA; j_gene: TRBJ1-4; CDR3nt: TGTGCCAGCAGCCAGTTTGGGAGTTCGACTAATGAAAAACTGTTTTTT; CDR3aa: CASSQFGSSTNEKLFF
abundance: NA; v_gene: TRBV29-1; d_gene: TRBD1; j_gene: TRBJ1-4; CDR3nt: TGCAGCGTTGAAAGCACAGGGGGCCGGGAAAAACTGTTTTTT; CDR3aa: CSVESTGGREKLFF
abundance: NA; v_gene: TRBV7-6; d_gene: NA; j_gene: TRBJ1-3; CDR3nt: TGTGCCAGCAGCCAGGCCGTCAGGAGGGCGTCTGGAAACACCATATATTTT; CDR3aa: CASSQAVRRASGNTIYF
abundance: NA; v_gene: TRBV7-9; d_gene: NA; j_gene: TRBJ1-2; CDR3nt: TGTGCCAGCAGCTTCGGGAAAAACTATGGCTACACCTTC; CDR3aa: CASSFGKNYGYTF
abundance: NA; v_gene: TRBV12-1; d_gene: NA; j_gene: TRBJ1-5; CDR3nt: TGTGCCAGCAGCCCCGAAGACCGGGACAGAGAGGGGGTACCCCAGCATTTT; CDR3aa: CASSPEDRDREGVPQHF
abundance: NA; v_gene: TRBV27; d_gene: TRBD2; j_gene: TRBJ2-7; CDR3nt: TGTGCCAGCAGTCGGGGACTAGCGGGCGAGCAGTACTTC; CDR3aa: CASSRGLAGEQYF
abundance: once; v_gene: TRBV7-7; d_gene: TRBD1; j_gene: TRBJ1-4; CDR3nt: TGTGCCAGCAGCCCGGGACAGGGACATGAAAAACTGTTTTTT; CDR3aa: CASSPGQGHEKLFF
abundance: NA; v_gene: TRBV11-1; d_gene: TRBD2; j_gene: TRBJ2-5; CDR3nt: TGTGCCAGCAGCTTAGTCGCGGGGGGGCCTGAGACCCAGTACTTC; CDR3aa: CASSLVAGGPETQYF
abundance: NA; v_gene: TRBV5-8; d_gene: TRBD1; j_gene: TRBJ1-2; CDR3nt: TGTGCCAGCAGCAGCCGAGGGCAAGGACAGGGAAGCGGCTACACCTTC; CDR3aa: CASSSRGQGQGSGYTF
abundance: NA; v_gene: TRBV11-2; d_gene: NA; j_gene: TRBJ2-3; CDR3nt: TGTGCCAGCAGCTTGGCCCCCACAGATACGCAGTATTTT; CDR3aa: CASSLAPTDTQYF
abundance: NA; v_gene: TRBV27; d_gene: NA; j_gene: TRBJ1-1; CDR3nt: TGTGCCAGCAGTTCCGGGGGGATCACTGAAGCTTTCTTT; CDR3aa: CASSSGGITEAFF
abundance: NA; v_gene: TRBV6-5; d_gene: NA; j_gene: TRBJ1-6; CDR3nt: TGTGCCAGCAGTTACGGGGCAGCCCTCCACTTT; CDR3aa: CASSYGAALHF
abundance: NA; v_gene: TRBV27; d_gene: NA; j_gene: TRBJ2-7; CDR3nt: TGTGCCAGCAGTTTACAGGGCAGTACCTACGAGCAGTACTTC; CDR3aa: CASSLQGSTYEQYF
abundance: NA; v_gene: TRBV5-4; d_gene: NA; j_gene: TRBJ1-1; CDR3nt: TGTGCCAGCAGCTTGCCTTTCGATACTACGTCTGAAGCTTTCTTT; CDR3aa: CASSLPFDTTSEAFF
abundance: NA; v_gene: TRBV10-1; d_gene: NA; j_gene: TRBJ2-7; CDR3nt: TGCGCCAGCAGTGAGTTTAGTAACGGCTACGAGCAGTACTTC; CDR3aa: CASSEFSNGYEQYF
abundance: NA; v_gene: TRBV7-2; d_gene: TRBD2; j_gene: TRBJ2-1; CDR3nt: TGTGCCAGCAGCTTAGACGTGGCTAGCGGACGGGCCTCCTACAATGAGCAGTTCTTC; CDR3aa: CASSLDVASGRASYNEQFF
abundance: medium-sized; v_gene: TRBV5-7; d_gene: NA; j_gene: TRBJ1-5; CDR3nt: TGTGCCAGCAGCCTTAGAGGGAGCAATCAGCCCCAGCATTTT; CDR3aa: CASSLRGSNQPQHF
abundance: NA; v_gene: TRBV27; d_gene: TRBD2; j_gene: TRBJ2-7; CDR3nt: TGTGCCAGCAGTTTAGCGGGAGAGGTTTACGAGCAGTACTTC; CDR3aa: CASSLAGEVYEQYF
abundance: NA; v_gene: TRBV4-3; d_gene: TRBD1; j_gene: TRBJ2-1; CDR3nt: TGCGCCAGCAGGGTGGGACAGGGGGCTGTCAATGAGCAGTTCTTC; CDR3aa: CASRVGQGAVNEQFF
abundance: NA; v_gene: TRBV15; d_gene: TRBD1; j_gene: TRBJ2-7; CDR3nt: TGTGCCACCAGCAGGGACAGGGGGACCTACTCCTACGAGCAGTACTTC; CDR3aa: CATSRDRGTYSYEQYF
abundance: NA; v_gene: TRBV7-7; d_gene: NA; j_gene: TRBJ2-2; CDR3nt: TGTGCCAGCAGCTACCCCAGGGGCGGGGAGCTGTTTTTT; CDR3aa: CASSYPRGGELFF
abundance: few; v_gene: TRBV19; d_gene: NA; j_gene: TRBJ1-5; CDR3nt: TGTGCCAGTAGTACCCGGCTGGAGGGTGAACAGCCCCAGCATTTT; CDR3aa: CASSTRLEGEQPQHF
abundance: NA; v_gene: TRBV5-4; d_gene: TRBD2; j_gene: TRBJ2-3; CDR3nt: TGTGCCAGCAGCGAGGGACTAGCGGGGCGGGATACGCAGTATTTT; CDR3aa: CASSEGLAGRDTQYF